This TCR beta chain was profiled in a study of T cell responses to AZD1222 COVID-19 vaccine. Profiling relied on immunoSEQ multiplex PCR, and the TCRdb table lists in-frame clones only, not all of them. The sample lists some 110,000 clones; 80% to 90% were seen once. CDR3 size: 12 residues. Germline lookup yields CDR1 LNHDA and CDR2 SQIVND (reference sequence). The V end lost 4 bases, the J end lost 8 bases, and 9 bases lay between the germline ends. Regarding the study as a whole: Regions 160-218 and 743-854 held dominance among vaccine-associated CD4 TCRs, which spanned spike. Increased Spike-specific TCR breadth and depth were observed after two AZD1222 doses. Seropositive AZD1222 recipients at baseline numbered only 6 or 7. Clonal diversity may have been underestimated, and the donors were mostly white British, with more females than males.

As regards this clone: Its target is unknown.

This TCR was recovered from an adult in good health. The input for sequencing was peripheral blood, taken on day 0 of MenACWY control vaccination. This chain connects TRBV19 to TRBJ1-5, with D uncertain. This CDR3 reads CASSTLQEPQHF. The CDR3 DNA sequence: TGTGCCAGTAGTACTCTGCAGGAGCCCCAGCATTTT.